The sequence of this TCR beta chain was determined in a study of blood T cell repertoires in COVID-19. Study in general: The origin of the acute and convalescent COVID-19 samples was the United States, Italy and Spain. The cDNA or gDNA used as material had been derived from T cells, B-cell-depleted T cells, or PBMCs.

Under the authors' procedure: By means of reference gene primer amplification, nucleated cell counts were estimated. Only in-frame clones appear in the TCRdb table, and some are missing; sequencing was by immunoSEQ multiplex PCR. D and trimming come from the DNA, and the V and J calls and clone size come from that table. Of a few hundred thousand clones listed, about 90% are singletons. The CDR3 consists of 15 residues. V was clipped by 5 bases and J by 6 bases; unmatched bases: 13. Germline lookup yields CDR1 SEHNR and CDR2 FQNEAQ (reference sequence). The gene calls are TRBV7-9 and TRBJ2-7; TRBD1 matches 7 bases. The sequenced material came from peripheral blood. The clonotype originates from a man aged 40-55 years with active or convalescent COVID-19. In nucleotides, the CDR3 is TGTGCCAGCAGCCCCCGAATCGGGACAGCGAGCGAGCAGTACTTC. It codes for CASSPRIGTASEQYF. Supplemented by reference TRBV7-9 and TRBJ2-7, the full variable domain reads DTGVSQNPRHKITKRGQNVTFRCDPISEHNRLYWYRQTLGQGPEFLTYFQNEAQLEKSRLLSDRFSAERPKGSFSTLEIQRTEQGDSAMYLCASSPRIGTASEQYFGPGTRLTVT.